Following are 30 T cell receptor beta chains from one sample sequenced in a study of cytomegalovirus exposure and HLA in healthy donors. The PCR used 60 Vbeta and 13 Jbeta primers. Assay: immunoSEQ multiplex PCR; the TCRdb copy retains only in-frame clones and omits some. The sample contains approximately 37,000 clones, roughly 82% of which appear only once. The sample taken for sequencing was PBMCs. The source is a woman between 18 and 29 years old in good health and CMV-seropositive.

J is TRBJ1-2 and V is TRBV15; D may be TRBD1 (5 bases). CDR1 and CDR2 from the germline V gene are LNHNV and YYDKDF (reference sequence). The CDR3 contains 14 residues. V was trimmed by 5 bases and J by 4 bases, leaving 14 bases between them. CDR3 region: CATSPATATYGYTF. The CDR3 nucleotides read TGTGCCACCAGCCCAGCGACAGCCACCTATGGCTACACCTTC.

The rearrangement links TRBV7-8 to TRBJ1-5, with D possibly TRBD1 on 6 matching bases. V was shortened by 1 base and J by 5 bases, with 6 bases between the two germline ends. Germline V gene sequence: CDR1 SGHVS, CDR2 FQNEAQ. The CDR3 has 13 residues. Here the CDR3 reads CASSLDRDQPQHF. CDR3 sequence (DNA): TGTGCCAGCAGCTTAGACAGGGATCAGCCCCAGCATTTT.

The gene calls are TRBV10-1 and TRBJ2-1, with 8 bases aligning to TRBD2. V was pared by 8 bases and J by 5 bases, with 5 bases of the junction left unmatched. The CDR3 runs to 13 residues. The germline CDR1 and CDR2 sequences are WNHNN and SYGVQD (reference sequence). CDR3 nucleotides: TGCGCCAGCCACGGGACTAGGGACAATGAGCAGTTCTTC. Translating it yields CASHGTRDNEQFF.

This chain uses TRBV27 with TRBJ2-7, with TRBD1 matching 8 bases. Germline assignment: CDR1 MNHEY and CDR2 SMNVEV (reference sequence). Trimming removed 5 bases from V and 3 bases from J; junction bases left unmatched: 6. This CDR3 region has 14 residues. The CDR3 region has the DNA TGTGCCAGCAGTCCTTCCGGGACAGGCTACGAGCAGTACTTC. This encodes CASSPSGTGYEQYF.

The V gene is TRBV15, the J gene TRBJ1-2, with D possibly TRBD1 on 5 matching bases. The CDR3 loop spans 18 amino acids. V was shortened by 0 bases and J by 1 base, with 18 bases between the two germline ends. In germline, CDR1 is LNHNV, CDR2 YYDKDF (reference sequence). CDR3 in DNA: TGTGCCACCAGCAGAGACCAGCCGGGGACGGGGGGTAACTATGGCTACACCTTC. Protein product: CATSRDQPGTGGNYGYTF.

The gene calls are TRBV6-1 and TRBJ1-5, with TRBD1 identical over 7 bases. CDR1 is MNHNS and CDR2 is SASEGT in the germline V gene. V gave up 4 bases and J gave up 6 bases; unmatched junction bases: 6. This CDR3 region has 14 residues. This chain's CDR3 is CASSGGGVGQPQHF. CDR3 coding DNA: TGTGCCAGCAGTGGAGGGGGCGTCGGTCAGCCCCAGCATTTT.

The DNA for the CDR3 is TGTGCCAGTAGTAAGGCGGGGTTAGATGAGCAGTTCTTC. It specifies CASSKAGLDEQFF. V is TRBV19 and J is TRBJ2-1; the D gene is possibly TRBD2 (6 bases). The CDR3 extends over 13 amino acids. Germline CDR1 and CDR2: LNHDA and SQIVND (reference sequence). With 4 bases removed from V and 8 bases from J, the gap between germline ends came to 12 bases.

The CDR3 loop reads CATSRGEGSGANVLTF. The CDR3 coding sequence is TGTGCCACCAGCAGGGGCGAAGGATCTGGGGCCAACGTCCTGACTTTC. The chain links TRBV15 to TRBJ2-6; D is unclear. This CDR3 has 16 amino acids. Germline-derived CDR1 and CDR2 are LNHNV and YYDKDF (reference sequence). With 3 bases removed from V and 1 base from J, the gap between germline ends came to 10 bases.

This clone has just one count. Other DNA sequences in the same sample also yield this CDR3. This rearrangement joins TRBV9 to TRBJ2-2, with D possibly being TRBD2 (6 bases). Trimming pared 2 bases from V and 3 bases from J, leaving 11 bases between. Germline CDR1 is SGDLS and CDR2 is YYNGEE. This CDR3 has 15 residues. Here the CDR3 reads CASSVGGTYTGELFF. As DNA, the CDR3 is TGTGCCAGCAGCGTTGGCGGGACCTACACCGGGGAGCTGTTTTTT.

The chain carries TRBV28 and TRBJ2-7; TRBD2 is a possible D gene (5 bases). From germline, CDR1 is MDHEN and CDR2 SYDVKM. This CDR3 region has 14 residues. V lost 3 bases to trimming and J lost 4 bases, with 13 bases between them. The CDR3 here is CASSFPEVRYEQYF. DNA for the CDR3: TGTGCCAGCAGTTTCCCGGAGGTTAGGTACGAGCAGTACTTC.

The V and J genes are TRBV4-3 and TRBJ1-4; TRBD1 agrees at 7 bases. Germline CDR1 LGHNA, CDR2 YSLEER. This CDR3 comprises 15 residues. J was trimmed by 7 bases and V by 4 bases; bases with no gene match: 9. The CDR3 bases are TGCGCCAGCAGCCCGTCGACAGGGAGGATTGAAAAACTGTTTTTT. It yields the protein CASSPSTGRIEKLFF.

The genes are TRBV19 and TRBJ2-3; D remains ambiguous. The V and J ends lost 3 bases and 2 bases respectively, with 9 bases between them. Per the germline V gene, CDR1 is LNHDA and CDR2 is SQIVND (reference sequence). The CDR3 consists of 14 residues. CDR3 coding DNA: TGTGCCAGTAGTATTCCAGGAATCACAGATACGCAGTATTTT. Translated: CASSIPGITDTQYF.

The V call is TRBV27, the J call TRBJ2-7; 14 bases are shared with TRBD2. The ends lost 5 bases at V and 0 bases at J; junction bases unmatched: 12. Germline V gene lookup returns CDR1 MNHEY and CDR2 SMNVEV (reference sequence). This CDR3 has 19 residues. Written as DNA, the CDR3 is TGTGCCAGCAGTGTATTCGGACTAGCGGGAGGCGATAGCTCCTACGAGCAGTACTTC. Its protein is CASSVFGLAGGDSSYEQYF.

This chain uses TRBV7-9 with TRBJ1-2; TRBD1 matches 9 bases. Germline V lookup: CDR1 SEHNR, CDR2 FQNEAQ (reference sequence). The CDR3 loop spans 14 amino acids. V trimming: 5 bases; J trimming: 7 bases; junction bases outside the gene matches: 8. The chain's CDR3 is CASSAGTGSAGYTF. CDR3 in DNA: TGTGCCAGCAGCGCCGGGACAGGGAGCGCTGGCTACACCTTC.

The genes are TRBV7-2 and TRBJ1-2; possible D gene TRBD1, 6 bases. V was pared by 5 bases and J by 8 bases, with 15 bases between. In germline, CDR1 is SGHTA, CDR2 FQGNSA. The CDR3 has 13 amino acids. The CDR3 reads CASSGQSSMGYTF. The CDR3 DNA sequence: TGTGCCAGCAGCGGACAGAGCTCTATGGGCTACACCTTC.

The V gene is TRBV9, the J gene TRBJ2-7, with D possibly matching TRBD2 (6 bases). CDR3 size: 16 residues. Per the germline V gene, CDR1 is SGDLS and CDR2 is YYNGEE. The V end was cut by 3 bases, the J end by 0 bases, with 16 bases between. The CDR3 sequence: CASSATGTFNSYEQYF. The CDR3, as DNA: TGTGCCAGCAGCGCTACCGGGACTTTCAACTCCTACGAGCAGTACTTC.

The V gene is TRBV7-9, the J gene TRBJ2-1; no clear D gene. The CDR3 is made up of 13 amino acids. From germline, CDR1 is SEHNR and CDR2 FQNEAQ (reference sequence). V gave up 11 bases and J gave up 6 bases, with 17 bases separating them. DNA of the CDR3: TGTGCCTCCGGCCCCAGCGTTGGCAATGAGCAGTTCTTC. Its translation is CASGPSVGNEQFF.

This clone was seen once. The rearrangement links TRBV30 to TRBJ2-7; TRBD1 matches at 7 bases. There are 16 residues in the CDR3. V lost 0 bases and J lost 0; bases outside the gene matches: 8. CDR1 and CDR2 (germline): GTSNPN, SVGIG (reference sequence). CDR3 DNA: TGTGCCTGGAGTGTACCCCGGGACAGTGGCTCCTACGAGCAGTACTTC. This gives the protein CAWSVPRDSGSYEQYF.

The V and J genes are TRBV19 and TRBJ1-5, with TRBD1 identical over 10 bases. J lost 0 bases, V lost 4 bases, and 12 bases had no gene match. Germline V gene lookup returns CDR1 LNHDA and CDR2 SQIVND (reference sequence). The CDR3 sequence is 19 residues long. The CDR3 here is CASSKPLGTGEHSNQPQHF. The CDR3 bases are TGTGCCAGTAGTAAGCCCCTCGGGACAGGGGAACATAGCAATCAGCCCCAGCATTTT.

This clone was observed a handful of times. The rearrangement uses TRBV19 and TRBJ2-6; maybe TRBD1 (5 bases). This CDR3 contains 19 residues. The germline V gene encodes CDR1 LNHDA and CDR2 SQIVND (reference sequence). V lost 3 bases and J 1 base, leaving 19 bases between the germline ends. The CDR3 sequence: CASSIPFARKGSGANVLTF. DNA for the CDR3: TGTGCCAGTAGTATCCCCTTTGCGCGGAAGGGGTCTGGGGCCAACGTCCTGACTTTC.

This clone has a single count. This CDR3 is CASSPGLADEQYF. The CDR3 DNA is TGTGCCAGCAGCCCCGGACTAGCGGATGAGCAGTACTTC. This sequence joins TRBV7-2 and TRBJ2-7; the match to TRBD2 covers 10 bases. Germline CDR1 is SGHTA and CDR2 is FQGNSA. The V gene end was trimmed by 5 bases and the J gene end by 7 bases; junction bases not matched to a gene: 5. The CDR3 covers 13 residues.

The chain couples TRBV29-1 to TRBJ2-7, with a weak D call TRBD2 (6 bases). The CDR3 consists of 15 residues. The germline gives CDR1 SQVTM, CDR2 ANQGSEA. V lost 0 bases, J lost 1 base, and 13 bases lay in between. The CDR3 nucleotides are TGCAGCGTTGAAGACGCCGGGACTGAGTCCTACGAGCAGTACTTC. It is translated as CSVEDAGTESYEQYF.

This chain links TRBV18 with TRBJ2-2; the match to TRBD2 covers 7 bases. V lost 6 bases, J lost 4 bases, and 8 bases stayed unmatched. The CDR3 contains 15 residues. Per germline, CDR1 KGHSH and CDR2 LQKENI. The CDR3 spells CASSPASGGTGELFF. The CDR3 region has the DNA TGTGCCAGCTCCCCTGCTAGCGGAGGCACCGGGGAGCTGTTTTTT. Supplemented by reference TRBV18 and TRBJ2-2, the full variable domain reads NAGVMQNPRHLVRRRGQEARLRCSPMKGHSHVYWYRQLPEEGLKFMVYLQKENIIDESGMPKERFSAEFPKEGPSILRIQQVVRGDSAAYFCASSPASGGTGELFFGEGSRLTVL.

CDR3 protein: CASRLWSSYNEQFF. The CDR3 DNA sequence: TGTGCCAGCAGGCTCTGGAGCTCCTACAATGAGCAGTTCTTC. The J gene is TRBJ2-1, the V gene TRBV27; D remains unclear. This CDR3 comprises 14 residues. CDR1 is MNHEY, CDR2 SMNVEV, per germline (reference sequence). V lost 6 bases to trimming and J lost 0 bases, with 9 bases between them.

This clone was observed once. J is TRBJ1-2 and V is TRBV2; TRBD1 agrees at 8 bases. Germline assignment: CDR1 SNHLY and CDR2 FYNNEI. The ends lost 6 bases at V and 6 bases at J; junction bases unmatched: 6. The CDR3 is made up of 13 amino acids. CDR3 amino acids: CASSENRGDGYTF. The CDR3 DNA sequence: TGTGCCAGCAGCGAAAACAGGGGGGATGGCTACACCTTC.

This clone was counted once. CDR3 coding DNA: TGTGCCAGCAGCTTGGCCGCGGGAGCCACTAGCACAGATACGCAGTATTTT. Residues: CASSLAAGATSTDTQYF. This chain joins TRBV5-4 and TRBJ2-3, with 7 bases lining up with TRBD2. The CDR3 sequence is 17 residues long. Losses at the gene ends were 0 bases for V and 0 bases for J; bases not matched to a gene: 7. From germline, CDR1 is SGHNT and CDR2 YYREEE (reference sequence).

This CDR3 reads CASSFIAGGLLLGDTQYF. In DNA, the CDR3 is TGTGCCAGCAGCTTCATAGCGGGGGGGCTCCTCTTGGGAGATACGCAGTATTTT. This chain links TRBV7-8 with TRBJ2-3; 11 positions match TRBD2. V was pared by 3 bases and J by 5 bases, with 13 bases of the junction left unmatched. This CDR3 is 18 amino acids long. The germline V gene has CDR1 SGHVS and CDR2 FQNEAQ.

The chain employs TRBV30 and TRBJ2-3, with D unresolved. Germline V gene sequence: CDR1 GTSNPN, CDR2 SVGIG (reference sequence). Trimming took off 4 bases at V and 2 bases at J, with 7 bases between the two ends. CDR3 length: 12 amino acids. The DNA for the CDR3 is TGTGCCTGGACTAAAACCACAGATACGCAGTATTTT. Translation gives CAWTKTTDTQYF.

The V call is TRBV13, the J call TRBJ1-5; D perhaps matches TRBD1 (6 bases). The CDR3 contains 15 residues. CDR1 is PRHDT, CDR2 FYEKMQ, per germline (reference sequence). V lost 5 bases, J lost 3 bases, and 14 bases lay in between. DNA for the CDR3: TGTGCCAGCAGCCTATCACGACAGGCCAATCAGCCCCAGCATTTT. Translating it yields CASSLSRQANQPQHF.

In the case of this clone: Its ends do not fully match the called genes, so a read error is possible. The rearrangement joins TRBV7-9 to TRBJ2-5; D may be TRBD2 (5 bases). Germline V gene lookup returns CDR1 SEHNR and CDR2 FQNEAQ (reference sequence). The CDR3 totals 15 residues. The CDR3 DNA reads TGTTCCAGCAGCTTAGGCCCGCGGGTCCAAGAGACCCAGTACTTC. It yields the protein CSSSLGPRVQETQYF.